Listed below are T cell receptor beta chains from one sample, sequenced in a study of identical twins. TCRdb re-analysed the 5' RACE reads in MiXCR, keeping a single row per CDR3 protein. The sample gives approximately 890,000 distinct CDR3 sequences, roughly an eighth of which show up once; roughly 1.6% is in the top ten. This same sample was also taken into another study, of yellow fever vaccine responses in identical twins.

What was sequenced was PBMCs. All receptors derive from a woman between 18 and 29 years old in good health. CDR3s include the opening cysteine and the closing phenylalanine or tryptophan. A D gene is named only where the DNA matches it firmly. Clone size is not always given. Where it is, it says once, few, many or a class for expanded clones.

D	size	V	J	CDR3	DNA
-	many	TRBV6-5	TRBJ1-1	CASRPRHLTGTEAFF	TGTGCCAGCAGACCCCGACATCTAACGGGCACTGAAGCTTTCTTT
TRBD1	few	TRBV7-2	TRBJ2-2	CASSRATGGPGELFF	TGTGCCAGCAGCCGAGCGACAGGGGGCCCCGGGGAGCTGTTTTTT
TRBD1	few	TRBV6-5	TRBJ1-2	CASSYRDRDDENYGYTF	TGTGCCAGCAGTTACAGGGACAGAGACGACGAGAACTATGGCTACACCTTC
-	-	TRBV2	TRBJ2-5	CASSELVTQETQYF	TGTGCCAGCAGTGAATTAGTCACCCAAGAGACCCAGTACTTC
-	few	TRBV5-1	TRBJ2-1	CASSWGIAYNEQFF	TGCGCCAGCAGCTGGGGGATCGCATACAATGAGCAGTTCTTC
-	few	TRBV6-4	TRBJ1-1	CASSPGAQNTEAFF	TGTGCCAGCAGTCCAGGGGCGCAGAACACTGAAGCTTTCTTT
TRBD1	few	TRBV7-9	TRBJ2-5	CASTTRQQGAPGTQYF	TGTGCCAGCACGACAAGACAACAGGGGGCGCCGGGCACCCAGTACTTC
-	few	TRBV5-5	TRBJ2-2	CASSFLYGELFF	TGTGCCAGCAGCTTTTTGTACGGGGAGCTGTTTTTT
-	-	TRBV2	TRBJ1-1	CASSEVTGITEAFF	TGTGCCAGCAGTGAAGTCACAGGAATCACTGAAGCTTTCTTT
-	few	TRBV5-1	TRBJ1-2	CASSLAPGSYGYTF	TGCGCCAGCAGCTTGGCCCCAGGGTCCTATGGCTACACCTTC
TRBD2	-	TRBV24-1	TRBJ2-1	CATSDVLAGGVYNEQFF	TGTGCCACCAGTGATGTACTAGCGGGGGGCGTTTACAATGAGCAGTTCTTC
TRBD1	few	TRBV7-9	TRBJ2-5	CASSSTGAETQYF	TGTGCCAGCAGCTCCACAGGGGCGGAGACCCAGTACTTC
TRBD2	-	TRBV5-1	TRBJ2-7	CASRALPSGRQEQYF	TGCGCCAGCAGGGCCCTCCCTAGCGGGAGGCAAGAGCAGTACTTC
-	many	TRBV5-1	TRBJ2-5	CASSLEQQETQYF	TGCGCCAGCAGCTTGGAACAGCAAGAGACCCAGTACTTC
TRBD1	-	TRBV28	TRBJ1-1	CASSLTTGANTEAFF	TGTGCCAGCAGTTTAACGACAGGGGCGAACACTGAAGCTTTCTTT
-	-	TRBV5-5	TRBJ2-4	CASSLNELAKNIQYF	TGTGCCAGCAGCTTGAACGAGTTAGCCAAAAACATTCAGTACTTC
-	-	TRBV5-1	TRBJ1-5	CASSSTGIGDQPQHF	TGCGCCAGCAGCTCTACAGGGATTGGGGATCAGCCCCAGCATTTT
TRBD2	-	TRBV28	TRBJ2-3	CASSPRPPAGITDTQYF	TGTGCCAGCAGTCCCCGGCCCCCAGCGGGGATCACAGATACGCAGTATTTT
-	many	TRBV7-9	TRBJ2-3	CASSLGAGVSDTQYF	TGTGCCAGCAGCTTAGGTGCAGGGGTGTCAGATACGCAGTATTTT
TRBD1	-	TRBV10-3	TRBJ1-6	CAISESPGQGRRAPLHF	TGTGCCATCAGTGAGTCCCCGGGACAGGGGAGAAGGGCACCCCTCCACTTT
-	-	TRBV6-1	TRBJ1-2	CASRTGTPANYGYTF	TGTGCCAGCAGAACCGGGACACCAGCTAACTATGGCTACACCTTC
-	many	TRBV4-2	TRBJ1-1	CASSQDPKTTEAFF	TGTGCCAGCAGCCAAGACCCTAAAACCACTGAAGCTTTCTTT
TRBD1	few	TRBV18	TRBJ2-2	CASSRKTGGVDTGELFF	TGTGCCAGCTCACGGAAGACAGGGGGCGTCGACACCGGGGAGCTGTTTTTT
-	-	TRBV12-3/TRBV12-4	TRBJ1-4	CASSEQGVEKLFF	TGTGCCAGCAGTGAACAGGGAGTTGAAAAACTGTTTTTT
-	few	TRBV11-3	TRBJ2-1	CASSLVAGPVNEQFF	TGTGCCAGCAGCTTAGTAGCAGGTCCCGTCAATGAGCAGTTCTTC
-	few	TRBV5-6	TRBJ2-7	CASSFGPGQESYEQYF	-
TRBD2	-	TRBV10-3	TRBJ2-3	CAINQGGLAADTQYF	TGTGCCATCAACCAGGGGGGACTAGCGGCAGATACGCAGTATTTT
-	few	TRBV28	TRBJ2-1	CASSFNDPRGNEQFF	TGTGCCAGCAGTTTTAACGACCCCCGGGGCAATGAGCAGTTCTTC
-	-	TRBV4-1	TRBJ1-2	CASSLRGQRGYTF	TGCGCCAGCAGCCTACGAGGACAACGGGGCTACACCTTC
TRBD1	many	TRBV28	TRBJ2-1	CASSSPGTGYNEQFF	TGTGCCAGCAGCTCTCCCGGGACAGGGTACAATGAGCAGTTCTTC
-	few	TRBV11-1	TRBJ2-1	CASSFGSDSYNEQFF	TGTGCCAGCAGCTTCGGTAGCGACTCCTACAATGAGCAGTTCTTC
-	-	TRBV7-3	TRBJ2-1	CASSLGPGSYNEQFF	TGTGCCAGCAGCTTAGGCCCCGGTAGCTACAATGAGCAGTTCTTC
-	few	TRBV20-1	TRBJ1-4	CSAGSGTPLFF	TGCAGTGCTGGGTCCGGGACACCACTGTTTTTT
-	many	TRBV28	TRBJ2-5	CASSLIESEVETQYF	TGTGCCAGCAGTTTAATAGAATCTGAAGTGGAGACCCAGTACTTC
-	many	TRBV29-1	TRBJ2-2	CSVLKVSNTGELFF	TGCAGCGTTCTCAAGGTCTCGAACACCGGGGAGCTGTTTTTT
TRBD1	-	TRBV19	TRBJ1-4	CASSMGQGRMDGKLFF	TGTGCCAGTAGTATGGGACAGGGGCGAATGGATGGAAAACTGTTTTTT
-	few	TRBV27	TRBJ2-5	CASRNWETQYF	TGTGCCAGCCGAAATTGGGAGACCCAGTACTTC